The 3 T cell receptor beta chains below come from one sample, sequenced in a study of technical replicates of blood from several donors. Sequenced by immunoSEQ multiplex PCR; TCRdb stores in-frame clones only, minus some. The sample yields 55,000 to 75,000 clones, approximately 94% seen once. The source material was T cells isolated from PBMCs. The receptors originated from a human donor in good health.

This chain uses TRBV11-3 with TRBJ2-7, with 8 bases fitting TRBD2. The CDR3 is 17 amino acids. The junction had 9 bases not matched to a gene; V was cut back by 2 bases and J by 0 bases. The germline gives CDR1 SGHNT, CDR2 YENEEA. This CDR3 is CASSLTLGGRSSYEQYF. The CDR3 coding sequence is TGTGCCAGCAGCTTAACTTTGGGCGGGAGGAGCTCCTACGAGCAGTACTTC.

This chain links TRBV2 with TRBJ1-2; tentative D call: TRBD1 (6 bases). The germline gives CDR1 SNHLY, CDR2 FYNNEI. The CDR3 is 15 amino acids. V gave up 0 bases and J gave up 2 bases, with 10 bases separating them. CDR3 region: CASSEAFRGNYGYTF. The CDR3 DNA reads TGTGCCAGCAGTGAAGCTTTTAGGGGGAACTATGGCTACACCTTC.

The rearrangement uses TRBV19 and TRBJ2-7, with 12 bases that match TRBD2. Germline-derived CDR1 and CDR2 are LNHDA and SQIVND (reference sequence). V lost 5 bases to trimming and J lost 2 bases; unmatched junction nucleotides: 4. The CDR3 runs to 15 residues. The CDR3 protein is CASSPTSGRTYEQYF. The CDR3 region has the DNA TGTGCCAGTAGTCCAACTAGCGGGAGGACCTACGAGCAGTACTTC.